What follows are 13 T cell receptor beta chains derived from one specimen sequenced in a study of blood T cells in healthy people across ages. Alongside a J-beta primer mix, a sample-barcoded 5' primer served in a second PCR lasting roughly 7 to 12 cycles. MiXCR, applied by TCRdb to the 5' RACE reads, yields one record per CDR3 protein. There are about 1.4 million distinct CDR3 sequences in the sample; roughly 60% occur only once, and approximately 7% lies in the top ten. The sequencing sample was made of blood. These receptors came from a man between 18 and 29 years old in good health.

The rearrangement joins TRBV6-5 to TRBJ2-3; 11 bases map to TRBD2. V was clipped by 2 bases and J by 0 bases; unmatched bases: 13. The CDR3 length is 20 residues. Germline-derived CDR1 and CDR2 are MNHEY and SVGAGI. The CDR3 here is CASSYRRWLAGGSSTDTQYF. Here the CDR3 DNA reads TGTGCCAGCAGTTACCGTCGGTGGCTAGCGGGAGGTTCTAGCACAGATACGCAGTATTTT.

The CDR3, as DNA: TGCGCCAGCAGCCCGAGCGGCGGGAGAGGTCGGGACGAGCAGTACTTC. This encodes CASSPSGGRGRDEQYF. V usage is TRBV4-3 and J usage is TRBJ2-7; 7 positions match TRBD2. V was clipped by 4 bases and J by 5 bases; unmatched bases: 14. Germline V gene sequence: CDR1 LGHNA, CDR2 YSLEER. The CDR3 is 16 amino acids.

V and J are TRBV7-2 and TRBJ1-3, with 7 bases lining up with TRBD1. The V and J ends lost 4 bases and 0 bases, in that order; junction bases with no gene match: 6. The length of the CDR3 is 16 residues. Looked up from germline, CDR1 is SGHTA and CDR2 is FQGNSA. CDR3 amino acids: CASSSGQPYSGNTIYF. In nucleotides, the CDR3 is TGTGCCAGCAGCTCGGGACAGCCTTACTCTGGAAACACCATATATTTT. Looking up the rest from reference TRBV7-2 and TRBJ1-3 gives the full variable domain: GAGVSQSPSNKVTEKGKDVELRCDPISGHTALYWYRQSLGQGLEFLIYFQGNSAPDKSGLPSDRFSAERTGGSVSTLTIQRTQQEDSAVYLCASSSGQPYSGNTIYFGEGSWLTVV.

This chain joins TRBV10-3 and TRBJ2-1; no firm D call. Germline-derived CDR1 and CDR2 are ENHRY and SYGVKD. This CDR3 is 12 amino acids long. The V and J ends lost 2 bases and 6 bases respectively, with 5 bases between them. Here the CDR3 reads CAISELFNEQFF. The CDR3, as DNA: TGTGCCATCAGTGAGCTGTTCAATGAGCAGTTCTTC.

This chain joins TRBV6-6 and TRBJ2-1; tentatively, D is TRBD1 or TRBD2 (6 bases each). CDR1 and CDR2 from the germline V gene are MNHNY and SVGAGI (reference sequence). The CDR3 loop spans 15 amino acids. Trimming left V 0 bases short and J 5 bases short, with 11 bases between. The CDR3 region is CASSYSKRGDNEQFF. The CDR3 DNA reads as TGTGCCAGCAGTTACTCGAAAAGGGGGGACAATGAGCAGTTCTTC.

This clonotype was detected only a few times. The J gene is TRBJ2-7, the V gene TRBV20-1; 7 nucleotides match TRBD1. The CDR3 is made up of 15 amino acids. The germline V gene encodes CDR1 DFQATT and CDR2 SNEGSKA (reference sequence). The trim removed 6 bases at V and 1 base at J, leaving 12 bases unmatched. The DNA of the CDR3 is TGCAGTGCCTTGATCGAGGGGGCGAAGTCCTACGAGCAGTACTTC. Amino acids: CSALIEGAKSYEQYF.

The chain uses TRBV28 and TRBJ1-2; D is possibly TRBD1 (6 bases). Trimming stripped 1 base from V and 8 bases from J, with 17 bases between. Germline assignment: CDR1 MDHEN and CDR2 SYDVKM. The CDR3 consists of 15 residues. CDR3 sequence reads: CASSLYPGAVRGYTF. For the CDR3, the DNA is TGTGCCAGCAGTTTATATCCGGGGGCAGTGAGGGGCTACACCTTC.

J is TRBJ1-5 and V is TRBV10-3, with D uncertain. The CDR3 consists of 15 residues. In germline, CDR1 is ENHRY, CDR2 SYGVKD. V lost 11 bases to trimming and J lost 2 bases, with 19 bases between them. Here the CDR3 DNA reads TGTGCCGCATCGGGTAGCTCGGAGGGCAATCAGCCCCAGCATTTT. As protein: CAASGSSEGNQPQHF.

This rearrangement joins TRBV7-2 to TRBJ2-7; a weak D match, TRBD2 (6 bases). The germline V and J ends were trimmed by 6 bases and 1 base, with 19 bases remaining between them. Germline loops: CDR1 SGHTA, CDR2 FQGNSA. This CDR3 comprises 16 residues. The CDR3 spells CASRRTSGTESYEQYF. CDR3 coding DNA: TGTGCCAGCAGACGGACCTCAGGGACTGAATCCTACGAGCAGTACTTC.

This chain uses TRBV6-5 with TRBJ2-5; D is uncertain. CDR1 MNHEY and CDR2 SVGAGI come from the germline V gene. The length of the CDR3 is 11 residues. The ends were cut back, 4 bases at V and 7 bases at J, with 7 bases in the middle. The CDR3 DNA reads as TGTGCCAGCAGTTCCCGGTGGACCCAGTACTTC. The encoded protein is CASSSRWTQYF.

J is TRBJ2-7 and V is TRBV4-1; TRBD2 aligns across 8 bases. Germline CDR1 MGHRA, CDR2 YSYEKL. The CDR3 length is 15 residues. V shed 0 bases and J 6 bases; nucleotides not matched to a gene: 7. The chain's CDR3 is CASSQEGLVSGEQYF. The CDR3 DNA is TGCGCCAGCAGCCAAGAGGGACTAGTATCAGGCGAGCAGTACTTC.

The CDR3 DNA sequence: TGCAGTGCTACCGACGCGGGGGGATGGCCCCAGCATTTT. This sequence encodes CSATDAGGWPQHF. The gene calls are TRBV20-1 and TRBJ1-5; possible D gene TRBD1, 5 bases. The CDR3 is 13 amino acids. V was clipped by 4 bases and J by 9 bases, with 16 bases between them. CDR1 DFQATT and CDR2 SNEGSKA come from the germline V gene (reference sequence).

The chain couples TRBV7-2 to TRBJ1-2; TRBD1 aligns across 12 bases. The CDR3 loop spans 19 amino acids. CDR1 and CDR2 from the germline V gene are SGHTA and FQGNSA. The V gene end was trimmed by 4 bases and the J gene end by 4 bases; junction bases not matched to a gene: 16. CDR3 residues: CASSSRGGGQGAIPYGYTF. CDR3 in DNA: TGTGCCAGCAGCTCCCGCGGTGGGGGACAGGGGGCGATCCCCTATGGCTACACCTTC.